The clone carrying this TCR beta chain was seen repeatedly, ten times or more. Its target is unknown. Study-level findings and limits: Tumor Tregs overlapped most with tumor, then blood, naive CD4+ cells. Tumor memory CD4+ T cell TCR gene usage was found to cluster with blood and lymph node memory CD4+ cells and with lymph node naive CD4+ cells.

V lost 4 bases, J lost 5 bases, and 18 bases lay in between. CDR3 length equals 15 residues. Germline assignment: CDR1 SGHRS and CDR2 YFSETQ. Constant-region reverse primers amplified full-length variable regions, followed by semi-nested Nested Universal Primer A PCR. TCRdb reanalysed the 5' RACE reads using MiXCR and keeps one entry per CDR3 protein. The repertoire holds roughly 13,000 distinct CDR3 sequences, more than 20% seen once, with approximately 3% in the top ten. This chain joins TRBV5-1 and TRBJ2-5; D might be TRBD1 (6 bases). This TCR came from a female donor with breast cancer. Sequencing was carried out using naive CD4+ T cells sorted from blood. Indicated subset: naive CD4+ T cells, CD4+CD45RA+CD25-. CDR3 in DNA: TGCGCCAGCAGCCGGAACGGACAGCCCACGGAGACCCAGTACTTC. Its translation is CASSRNGQPTETQYF.